Listed below are T cell receptor beta chains from one sample, sequenced in a study of identical twins. TCRdb re-derived calls from the 5' RACE reads in MiXCR, one entry per CDR3 protein. The sample carries a few hundred thousand distinct CDR3 sequences, 14% recorded once. This sample was also put to use in a study of yellow fever vaccine responses in identical twins.

The sequencing input was CD4+ T cells sorted from blood. These receptors all come from a young woman in good health. The CDR3 runs from the conserved cysteine through the conserved F or W. D genes are given only for firm matches. A row's size may be missing; if present it is once, few, many or a size class.

CDR3 length	V gene	D gene	clone size	J gene	CDR3 DNA	CDR3 protein
12	TRBV29-1	-	-	TRBJ2-7	TGCAGCACCCGGACTTCCTCCTACGAGCAGTACTTC	CSTRTSSYEQYF
16	TRBV27	TRBD2	few	TRBJ2-1	TGTGCCAGCAGTTCCCCGGGGAGCGGGAGGGCTACTGAGCAGTTCTTC	CASSSPGSGRATEQFF
16	TRBV11-1	TRBD1	-	TRBJ2-4	TGTGCCAGCAGCATGGGACAGGAGTTATCCAAAAACATTCAGTACTTC	CASSMGQELSKNIQYF
12	TRBV12-3/TRBV12-4	-	many	TRBJ2-7	TGTGCCAGCAGTTTAGGGGAATCCGAGCAGTACTTC	CASSLGESEQYF
16	TRBV28	TRBD1	-	TRBJ2-7	TGTGCCAGCAGTTTGCCGCCGGACAGGCCAACCTACGAGCAGTACTTC	CASSLPPDRPTYEQYF
13	TRBV20-1	TRBD2	few	TRBJ2-5	TGCAGTGCTAGTCGGACTAGCAAAGAGACCCAGTACTTC	CSASRTSKETQYF
15	TRBV7-9	-	few	TRBJ2-6	TGTGCCAGCACCCTCCAGGGGCCTGGGGCCAACGTCCTGACTTTC	CASTLQGPGANVLTF
15	TRBV7-2	-	few	TRBJ2-5	TGTGCCAGCAGCCCCAGGACTCTAGGGGAGAAGACCCAGTACTTC	CASSPRTLGEKTQYF
14	TRBV20-1	TRBD2	many	TRBJ2-3	TGCAGTGCCCTTAGCGGGGGCTCCCGGGATACGCAGTATTTT	CSALSGGSRDTQYF
14	TRBV5-6	-	-	TRBJ1-2	TGTGCCAGCAGCCTCACGACAGCCTTCTATGGCTACACCTTC	CASSLTTAFYGYTF
16	TRBV4-3	TRBD2	many	TRBJ2-2	TGCGCCAGCAGCCTGACTAGCGGGGTGAACACCGGGGAGCTGTTTTTT	CASSLTSGVNTGELFF
18	TRBV7-2	TRBD2	many	TRBJ2-1	TGTGCCAGCAGCTTAGCGCCGGCTAGCGGGAGAGGGGGGAATGAGCAGTTCTTC	CASSLAPASGRGGNEQFF
14	TRBV29-1	-	-	TRBJ2-3	TGCAGCTGTCCTAGGCAGGAAAGGGCAGATACGCAGTATTTT	CSCPRQERADTQYF
15	TRBV4-3	TRBD2	-	TRBJ2-7	TGCGCCAGCAGCCAAGATTTGCGGGAGAGCTACGAGCAGTACTTC	CASSQDLRESYEQYF
20	TRBV28	TRBD2	-	TRBJ2-1	TGTGCCAGCAGTTTAGGATGGTTGGAAGCGGGGGGTTCGCGGGGCAATGAGCAGTTCTTC	CASSLGWLEAGGSRGNEQFF
15	TRBV3-1	-	few	TRBJ2-3	TGTGCCAGCAGCCAAGATTTTGGGGGACCAGATACGCAGTATTTT	CASSQDFGGPDTQYF
14	TRBV7-3	-	-	TRBJ2-1	TGTGCCAGCAGCTTCTCTGCCCAGACTGGAGAGCAGTTCTTC	CASSFSAQTGEQFF
14	TRBV10-3	TRBD1	-	TRBJ2-7	TGTGCCATCAGTGGACAAGGGGGCGACTACGAGCAGTACTTC	CAISGQGGDYEQYF
14	TRBV10-2	-	-	TRBJ2-3	TGCGCCAGCAGTGATGGCGGGGGCACAGATACGCAGTATTTT	CASSDGGGTDTQYF
16	TRBV11-3	-	-	TRBJ2-7	TGTGCCAGCAGCCCTGCGGAGGGGTCCAGTTCCTACGAGCAGTACTTC	CASSPAEGSSSYEQYF
18	TRBV7-6	TRBD1	few	TRBJ2-7	TGTGCCAGCAGCTCCCCGTTCCCTGGACCAGGGGGCTCCAACGAGCAGTACTTC	CASSSPFPGPGGSNEQYF
14	TRBV12-3/TRBV12-4	-	-	TRBJ1-1	TGTGCCAGCAGTCCGAACTACAGGAACACTGAAGTTTTCTTT	CASSPNYRNTEVFF
18	TRBV11-2	-	few	TRBJ2-3	TGTGCCAGCAGCTTCCCCACGGCCGGACAGTCAAGCACAGATACGCAGTATTTT	CASSFPTAGQSSTDTQYF
14	TRBV5-1	-	few	TRBJ2-7	TGCGCCAGCAGCTCTGTTAACCCAGCCCGCGAGCAGTACTTC	CASSSVNPAREQYF
18	TRBV9	TRBD1	few	TRBJ2-6	TGTGCCAGCAGCGTAGAGGCAGGGGGCGCCTCTGGGGCCAACGTCCTGACTTTC	CASSVEAGGASGANVLTF
14	TRBV27	-	-	TRBJ1-1	TGTGCCAGCAGTTTAGAGGTAAGAGGCACTGAAGCTTTCTTT	CASSLEVRGTEAFF
14	TRBV3-1	TRBD1	few	TRBJ1-1	TGTGCCAGCAGCCCCGCGACAGGGGGCTCTGAAGCTTTCTTT	CASSPATGGSEAFF
14	TRBV7-2	-	few	TRBJ1-4	TGTGCCAGCAGCTTAGGAAGCAGGAATGAAAAACTGTTTTTT	CASSLGSRNEKLFF
14	TRBV7-9	-	many	TRBJ2-7	TGTGCCAGCAGCTTAGTAGCAGGGATCCACGAGCAGTACTTC	CASSLVAGIHEQYF
13	TRBV25-1	-	few	TRBJ1-1	TGTGCCAGCAGTGAATACCCTAACACTGAAGCTTTCTTT	CASSEYPNTEAFF
12	TRBV6-1	-	many	TRBJ1-2	TGTGCCAGCAGTACAGGGAACTATGGCTACACCTTC	CASSTGNYGYTF
12	TRBV28	-	-	TRBJ2-7	TGTGCCAGCAGTTTAGGGGGGAAGGAGCAGTACTTC	CASSLGGKEQYF
13	TRBV5-1	-	many	TRBJ2-1	TGCGCCAGCAGCTTGGAACTGCGCCATGAGCAGTTCTTC	CASSLELRHEQFF
15	TRBV12-3/TRBV12-4	TRBD2	many	TRBJ2-1	TGTGCCAGCAGTTCGACTAGCGGGGGGAGATCGGGTCTGTTCTTC	CASSSTSGGRSGLFF
14	TRBV4-2	-	many	TRBJ1-5	TGTGCCAGCAGCCAGGGGACGGGGAATCAGCCCCAGCATTTT	CASSQGTGNQPQHF
15	TRBV20-1	TRBD2	-	TRBJ2-7	TGCAGTGCTAGGGATCTAGCGGGAGTATACTACGAGCAGTACTTC	CSARDLAGVYYEQYF
13	TRBV3-1	TRBD2	many	TRBJ2-7	TGTGCCAGCAGCCGGACTAGCGCACACGAGCAGTACTTC	CASSRTSAHEQYF
18	TRBV24-1	-	-	TRBJ2-7	TGTGCCACCAGTGATTTGTTACTTCTCGGGACAGCGGGCGTGGAGCAGTACTTC	CATSDLLLLGTAGVEQYF
16	TRBV6-2/TRBV6-3	-	-	TRBJ1-3	TGTGCCAGCAGTCGATGGGACGGCTACTCTGGAAACACCATATATTTT	CASSRWDGYSGNTIYF
13	TRBV7-2	-	few	TRBJ2-3	TGTGCCAGCAGCTTAGCGGTGCCAGATACGCAGTATTTT	CASSLAVPDTQYF
11	TRBV20-1	-	many	TRBJ2-7	TGCAGTGCACCCTTCGAGTACGAGCAGTACTTC	CSAPFEYEQYF
13	TRBV5-4	-	-	TRBJ1-2	TGTGCCAGCAGTCGGCAGGGTACTGGTGGCTACACCTTC	CASSRQGTGGYTF
15	TRBV10-3	-	many	TRBJ2-1	TGTGCCATCAGTGGTTTCCTAATCGACAGTCAGAAGCAGTTCTTC	CAISGFLIDSQKQFF
11	TRBV28	-	few	TRBJ2-2	TGTGCCAGCGATCAAGGCAGGGAGCTGTTTTTT	CASDQGRELFF
15	TRBV5-6	-	-	TRBJ2-1	TGTGCCAGCAGCTTGGAAAGGGGGAGGGACAATGAGCAGTTCTTC	CASSLERGRDNEQFF
13	TRBV5-1	-	many	TRBJ1-1	TGCGCCAGTGGGGTGGGCATGAACACTGAAGCTTTCTTT	CASGVGMNTEAFF